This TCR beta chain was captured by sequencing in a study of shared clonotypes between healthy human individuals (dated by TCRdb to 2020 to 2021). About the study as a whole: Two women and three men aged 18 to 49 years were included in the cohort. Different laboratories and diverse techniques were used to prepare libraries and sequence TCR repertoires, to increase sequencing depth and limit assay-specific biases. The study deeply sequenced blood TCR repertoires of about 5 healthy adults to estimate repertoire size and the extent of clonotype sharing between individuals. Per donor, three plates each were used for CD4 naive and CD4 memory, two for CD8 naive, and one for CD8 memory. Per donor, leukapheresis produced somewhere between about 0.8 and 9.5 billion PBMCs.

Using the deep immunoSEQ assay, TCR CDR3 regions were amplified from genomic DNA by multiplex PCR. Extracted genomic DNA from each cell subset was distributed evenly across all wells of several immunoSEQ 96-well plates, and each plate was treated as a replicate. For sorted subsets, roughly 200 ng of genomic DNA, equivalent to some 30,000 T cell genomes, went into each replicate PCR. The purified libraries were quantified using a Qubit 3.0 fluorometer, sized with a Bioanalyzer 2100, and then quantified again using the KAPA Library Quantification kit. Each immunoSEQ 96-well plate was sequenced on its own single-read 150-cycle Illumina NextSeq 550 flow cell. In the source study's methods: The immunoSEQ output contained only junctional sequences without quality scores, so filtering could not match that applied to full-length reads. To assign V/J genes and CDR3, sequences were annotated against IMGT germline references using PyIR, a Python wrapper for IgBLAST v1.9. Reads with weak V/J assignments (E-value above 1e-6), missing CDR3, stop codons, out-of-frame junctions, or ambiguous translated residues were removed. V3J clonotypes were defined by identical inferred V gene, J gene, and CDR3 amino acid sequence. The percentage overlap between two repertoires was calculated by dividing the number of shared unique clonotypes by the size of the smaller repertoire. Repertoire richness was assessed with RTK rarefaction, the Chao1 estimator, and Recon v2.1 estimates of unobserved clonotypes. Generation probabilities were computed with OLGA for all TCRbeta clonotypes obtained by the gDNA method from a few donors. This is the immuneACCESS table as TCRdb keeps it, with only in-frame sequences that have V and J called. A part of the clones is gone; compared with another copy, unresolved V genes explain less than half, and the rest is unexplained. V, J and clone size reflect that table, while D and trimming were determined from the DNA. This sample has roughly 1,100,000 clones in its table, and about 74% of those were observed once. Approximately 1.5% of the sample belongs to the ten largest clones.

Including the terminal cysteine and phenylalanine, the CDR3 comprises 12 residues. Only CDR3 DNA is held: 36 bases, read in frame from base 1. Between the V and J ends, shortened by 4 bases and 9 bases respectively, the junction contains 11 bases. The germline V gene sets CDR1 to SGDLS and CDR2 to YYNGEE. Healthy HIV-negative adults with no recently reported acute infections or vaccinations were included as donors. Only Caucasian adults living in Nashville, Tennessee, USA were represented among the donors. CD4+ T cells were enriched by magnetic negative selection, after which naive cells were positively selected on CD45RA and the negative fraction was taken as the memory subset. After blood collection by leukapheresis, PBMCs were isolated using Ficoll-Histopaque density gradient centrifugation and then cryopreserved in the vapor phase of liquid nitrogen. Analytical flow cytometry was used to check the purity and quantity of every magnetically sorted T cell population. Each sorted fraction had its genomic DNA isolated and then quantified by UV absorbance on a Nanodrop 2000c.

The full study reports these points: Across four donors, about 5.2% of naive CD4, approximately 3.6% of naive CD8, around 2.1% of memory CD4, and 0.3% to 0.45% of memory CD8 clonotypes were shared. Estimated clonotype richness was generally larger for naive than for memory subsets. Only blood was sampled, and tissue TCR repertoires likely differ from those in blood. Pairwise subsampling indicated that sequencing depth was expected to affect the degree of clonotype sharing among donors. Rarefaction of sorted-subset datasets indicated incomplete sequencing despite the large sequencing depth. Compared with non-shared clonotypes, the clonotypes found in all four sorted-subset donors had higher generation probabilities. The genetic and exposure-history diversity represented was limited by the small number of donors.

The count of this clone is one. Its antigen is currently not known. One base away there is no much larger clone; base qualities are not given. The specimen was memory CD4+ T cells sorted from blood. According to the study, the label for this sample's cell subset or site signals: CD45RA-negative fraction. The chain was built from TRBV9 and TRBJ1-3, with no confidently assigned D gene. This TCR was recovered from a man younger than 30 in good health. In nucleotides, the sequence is TGTGCCAGCAGCCCCCAGGCGGGCACCATATATTTT. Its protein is CASSPQAGTIYF.